The sequence of this T cell receptor (beta chain) was determined in a study of vaccination effects on CD4 cells after COVID-19. Details on this clone: Its antigen is unknown.

The V end lost 1 base, the J end lost 0 bases, and 18 bases lay between the germline ends. The CDR3 spans 18 residues. CDR1 is MGHRA and CDR2 is YSYEKL in the germline V gene. Here immunoSEQ multiplex PCR was the method, and the copy in TCRdb shows in-frame clones only, minus some. This sample carries 45,000 to 75,000 clones, more than 60% of them seen once, and the ten largest clones take approximately 3%. After roughly 11 days in culture, the CD4+ T cells were isolated. This TCR came from a human donor who received a COVID-19 vaccine. Sequenced material: CD4+ T cells from PBMCs cultured without peptide, taken before COVID-19 vaccination. The chain is built from TRBV4-1 and TRBJ1-1; possibly TRBD1 for D (5 bases). The chain's CDR3 is CASSQGLLSRQLNTEAFF. In nucleotides, the CDR3 is TGCGCCAGCAGCCAAGGACTGCTTAGTAGACAGCTGAACACTGAAGCTTTCTTT.